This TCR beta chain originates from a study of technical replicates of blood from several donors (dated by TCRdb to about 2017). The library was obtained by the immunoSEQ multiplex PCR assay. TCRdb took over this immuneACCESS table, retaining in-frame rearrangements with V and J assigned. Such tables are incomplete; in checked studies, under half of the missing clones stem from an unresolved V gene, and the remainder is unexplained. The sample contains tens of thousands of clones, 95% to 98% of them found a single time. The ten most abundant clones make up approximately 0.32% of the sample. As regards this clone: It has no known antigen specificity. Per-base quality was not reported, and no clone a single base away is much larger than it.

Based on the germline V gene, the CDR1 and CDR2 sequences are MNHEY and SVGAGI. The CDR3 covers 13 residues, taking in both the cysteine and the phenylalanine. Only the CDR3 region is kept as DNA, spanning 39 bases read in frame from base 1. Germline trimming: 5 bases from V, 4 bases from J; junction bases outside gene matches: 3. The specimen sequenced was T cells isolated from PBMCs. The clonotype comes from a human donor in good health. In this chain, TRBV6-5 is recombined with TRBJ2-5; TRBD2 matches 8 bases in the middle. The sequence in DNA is TGTGCCAGCAGTCGACTAGCGCGAGAGACCCAGTACTTC. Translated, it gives CASSRLARETQYF.